This paragraph reports one T cell receptor beta chain. Its recognized antigen is unknown. Base qualities are missing; no much larger clone stands one base away. This record comes from a study of cytomegalovirus exposure and HLA in healthy donors listed by TCRdb under 2017. Broadly, across the study: According to an earlier analysis of several hundred of the donors, 150 million to 200 million T cells yielded 117 million unique TCR beta sequences and less than 300 Gb of sequence data. Roughly 300 gigabases of sequencing data and around 90 million unique TCR sequences made up an early release that covered under 750 HLA-typed donors. Of the roughly 400 genotyped donors, less than 85% were placed in the genetic ancestry cluster associated with self-reported Caucasian donors. The study aimed to test whether signatures of past pathogen exposure could be identified by cataloging public T cell receptors. Using immunosequencing, the study profiled T cell repertoires from about 620 subjects and related those repertoires to cytomegalovirus serostatus. A separate validation cohort of roughly 130 different subjects was used in addition to the approximately 610-subject first cohort. High-throughput TCR immunosequencing, statistical association of individual TCRs with disease status, and machine learning were combined to predict cytomegalovirus infection status. A later analysis re-examined previously published TCR beta repertoires from 610 or so donors and added high-resolution HLA genotyping to investigate patterns of TCR occurrence. Rather than drawing on any new phenotypic data, the later analysis identified candidate immune exposures from TCR beta sequences and the way those sequences occurred across donors. An earlier analysis of fewer than 750 of the donors used high-throughput TCR beta sequencing to judge whether each TCR beta V gene segment behaved as functional or pseudogenic. Donor age, sex, ethnicity and CMV serostatus were compiled alongside the repertoire data. Genome-wide SNP genotypes for about 65% of the 666 donors were used in a later genetic analysis, which treated that subset as a discovery cohort. All discovery cohort repertoires had been generated on a single sequencing platform. Both class I and class II loci were covered by HLA typing, at four-digit resolution. The number of typed donors differed by locus: about 620-630 for A, B, C, DRB1 and DQB1; some 540 for DQA1; 606 for DPA1; and 450 to 480 for DPB1. A handful of DR-DQ haplotypes were handled as single units for association and clustering because linkage in the cohort was strong. Among 300 to 500 genotyped donors of the cohort, an average of around 240,000 unique TCR beta nucleotide sequences was sequenced per donor, of which roughly 17% were non-productive.

The cohort was made up of about 670 healthy bone marrow donors. All cohort members were sampled while nominally healthy, although unrecorded immune exposures were likely present. Of the 650 to 700 cohort members, about 280 had positive CMV serostatus and approximately 360 had negative CMV serostatus, and CMV serostatus was not recorded for the donor. Each donor provided a peripheral blood sample, and peripheral blood mononuclear cells were used for TCR beta sequencing. The Qiagen DNeasy Blood Extraction Kit was used to extract genomic DNA from the blood cell samples. Taken from cysteine to phenylalanine, the CDR3 has 16 residues. This entry keeps only the CDR3 DNA: 48 bases, framed from base 1. CDR1 and CDR2 are read off the germline V gene as LGHNA and YSLEER. Clipping removes 5 bases from V and 2 bases from J, with 6 as the unmatched junction base count. The library was made by the immunoSEQ multiplex PCR assay. For the multiplex PCR, a mixture combining 60 forward primers for TCR Vbeta segments and 13 reverse primers for TCR Jbeta segments was used. The CDR3 region of rearranged TCR beta genes was amplified from genomic DNA with a multiplex PCR assay. The amplified TCR beta libraries were sequenced on the Illumina HiSeq System as 87-base-pair reads. In the paper's pipeline: A later analysis tallied roughly 80 million unique TCR beta chains across the 700 or so repertoires, and roughly 11 million of those chains were shared by two or more donors. Raw reads were error-corrected and collapsed into unique sequences by a nearest-neighbor algorithm in which closely related sequences were merged to remove PCR and sequencing errors. V, D and J gene segments were assigned by aligning CDR3 sequences to IMGT reference sequences. For a sequence to be retained, a match of at least six nucleotides was required to both a V gene segment and a J gene segment. Rearrangements were called productive when the CDR3 lacked stop codons and stayed in frame with V and J; all others were non-productive. Following IMGT convention, CDR3 was defined as the stretch from the second conserved V-encoded cysteine to the conserved J-encoded phenylalanine. In an earlier analysis of 500 to 650 of the donors, sequences lacking an unambiguous match to a single V gene segment were excluded. In an earlier analysis of several hundred of the donors, a V segment was called functional when productive rearrangements were above 56.7%, and segregating when the standard deviation between donors exceeded 5%. To diagnose cytomegalovirus status from the catalog of TCR beta chain sequences, a statistical classification framework was built. V and J gene assignment, in a later analysis, came from comparing TCR nucleotide sequences with IMGT/GENE-DB human TR gene sequences. The TCRdist pipeline was used in a later analysis to assign CDR3 sequences and most-parsimonious VDJ recombination scenarios. In a later analysis, each TCR beta chain was defined by its CDR3 amino acid sequence together with its V-gene family, and reads lacking a unique V-gene family were excluded. A later analysis removed several hundred highly shared, low-generation-probability nucleotide sequences to deal with suspected cross-contamination and a sequencing artifact. In a later analysis, a clonal expansion index for each public chain was calculated from normalized within-repertoire ranks of inferred template counts. In a later analysis, generation probabilities were computed using a VDJ recombination model fitted to out-of-frame rearrangements, and the results were checked against IGoR. In a later analysis, hypergeometric tests were used to score TCR-TCR, TCR-HLA and TCR-CMV co-occurrence, with a repertoire-size bias correction applied to TCR pairs. False discovery rates were estimated in a later analysis by permuting HLA or CMV assignments 20 times. In a later analysis, co-occurring TCRs were grouped using DBSCAN, with TCRdist sequence similarity added in when clustering inside HLA-allele-positive subsets. Co-occurrence clustering excluded repertoires with fewer than 30,000 or more than 120,000 public chains, plus five with anomalous nucleotide sharing. Entries here come from immuneACCESS through TCRdb and include only in-frame sequences with V and J called. Some clones fail to appear in such tables; in the studies checked, an unresolved V gene covers under half of the shortfall, and the cause of the remainder is unknown. V and J calls and clone size are those listed in that table; D and trimming were worked out from the DNA. A total of around 160,000 clones appear in this sample, over 80% of them only once. The ten largest clones capture more than 1.5% of the sample.

Overall study results and their limits: When HLA alleles, especially DR and DQ, strongly co-occurred, TCR associations were difficult to assign to individual alleles. Sequencing depth was assumed to be roughly uniform across donors in the presence/absence analyses, though that assumption may not hold. In vitro tests confirmed that a few of the cytomegalovirus-associated TCR beta chains recognize cytomegalovirus antigens. In both the original and validation cohorts, the classifier was reported to diagnose cytomegalovirus status with high specificity and sensitivity. According to a later analysis, TCR association rates differed among HLA loci, with DRB1 alleles showing the most associated TCRs and HLA-C alleles showing the fewest. Most TCR sequences were seen in very few donors, while some public TCRs were found in many individuals. In a later genetic analysis, a missense DCLRE1C variant was associated with V-gene and J-gene trimming of TCR beta chains, and the association was replicated in an independent cohort. A later genetic analysis reported fewer N-insertions in productive TCRs among donors in an Asian-associated ancestry cluster than the roughly 670-donor mean. The only immune exposure information available for the cohort was CMV serostatus. A further reported finding was that TCR beta sequences accurately predicted the HLA-A and HLA-B alleles for most subjects in the first cohort. In a later analysis, several top co-occurrence clusters were reported to appear linked to parvovirus B19, influenza, CMV and Epstein-Barr virus. In an earlier analysis of about 540 of the donors, most TCR beta V segments were observed in productive rearrangements about 87% or about 30% of the time, broadly matching IMGT annotations. HLA typing was unavailable for some donors at each locus, so association tests used only the typed subset. Correlated functional status among segregating V segments might be attributable to linkage disequilibrium, but an unknown experimental factor could not be ruled out. A later analysis found that most CMV-associated TCR beta chains appeared HLA-restricted, with HLA associations seemingly driven largely by CMV exposure. In this cohort, only TCR beta chains were sequenced, and detectable features were limited by the absence of alpha or paired-chain data. The earlier analysis of about 600 of the donors excluded roughly 17 rarely observed V segments, including chromosome 9 orphons, because counts were too low. A group of highly shared sequence variants was considered likely to be a technical artifact of the sequencing pipeline. Specific HLA alleles were associated with some 15,000 TCR beta sequences at a false discovery rate of 0.05 in a later analysis. The 87-base-pair reads could not distinguish some IMGT-functional V segments, including TRBV6-2 and TRBV6-3, so those segments were excluded. Compared with equally common non-associated chains, HLA-associated TCR beta chains in a later analysis were more clonally expanded and had lower generation probabilities. In the study, some 160 TCR beta chains were listed as associated with cytomegalovirus. According to the authors, the approach could potentially be generalized to other disease states and immunological phenotypes.

The sequence was obtained from a human donor in good health. Material for sequencing was PBMCs. Recombination linked TRBV4-3 to TRBJ2-1; 10 bases in the middle match TRBD2. The DNA sequence is TGCGCCAGCAGCTCCCTAGCGGGGGCCACCTACAATGAGCAGTTCTTC. Translated, this gives CASSSLAGATYNEQFF.